The 23 T cell receptor beta chains below all came from one sample that was sequenced in a study of T cell repertoires in cytomegalovirus infection. No antigen has been assigned to these receptors. One entry per CDR3 protein, called by TCRdb with MiXCR from the reads. The sample holds 140,000 to 150,000 distinct CDR3 sequences, over 25% seen once. Sample: CD8+ T cells from cultured PBMCs, taken from culture after CMV antigen stimulation. These receptors were collected from a human donor in good health (CMV status not recorded). Some clones in this sample may be carry-over from other donors' samples.

This clonotype was observed a handful of times. This chain connects TRBV7-2 to TRBJ1-2, with 10 positions matching TRBD1. The CDR3 consists of 16 residues. The germline V gene has CDR1 SGHTA and CDR2 FQGNSA. V was pared by 2 bases and J by 5 bases, with 8 bases of the junction left unmatched. This CDR3 reads CASSLLRQGARYGYTF. The CDR3 DNA reads as TGTGCCAGCAGCTTATTACGACAGGGGGCGCGGTATGGCTACACCTTC.

This clonotype showed up just a few times. This rearrangement joins TRBV7-6 to TRBJ2-1; D uncertain. The ends were cut back, 1 base at V and 9 bases at J, with 19 bases in the middle. CDR1 SGHVS and CDR2 FNYEAQ come from the germline V gene. This CDR3 contains 16 residues. CDR3 region: CASSLDASSYNGEQFF. The CDR3 nucleotides are TGTGCCAGCAGCTTAGACGCCAGCTCCTACAATGGTGAGCAGTTCTTC.

The V call is TRBV5-4, the J call TRBJ1-3; D may be TRBD1 (5 bases). This CDR3 region has 13 residues. Germline V CDR1 and CDR2: SGHNT, YYREEE (reference sequence). V lost 1 base, J lost 3 bases, and 5 bases lay in between. The CDR3 coding sequence is TGTGCCAGCAGCTTGCAGGGTGGAAACACCATATATTTT. Translation gives CASSLQGGNTIYF.

This clonotype appeared many times. The V and J genes are TRBV7-9 and TRBJ2-5, with TRBD1 matching 8 bases. The CDR3 runs 18 residues. Germline loops: CDR1 SEHNR, CDR2 FQNEAQ (reference sequence). V gave up 1 base and J gave up 5 bases; unmatched junction bases: 15. CDR3 sequence: CASSLVILVQGAIETQYF. For the CDR3, the DNA is TGTGCCAGCAGCTTAGTTATTCTTGTCCAGGGGGCTATCGAGACCCAGTACTTC.

The chain recombines TRBV7-9 with TRBJ2-1; 8 bases align to TRBD2. CDR3 length: 13 amino acids. The germline V gene has CDR1 SEHNR and CDR2 FQNEAQ (reference sequence). The trim removed 5 bases at V and 9 bases at J, leaving 6 bases unmatched. The CDR3 DNA is TGTGCCAGCAGCGGCGCGGGGGGCGCTGAGCAGTTCTTC. Protein product: CASSGAGGAEQFF.

In this sample, this clonotype turned up a few times. The rearrangement links TRBV3-1 to TRBJ2-3; 7 bases are shared with TRBD2. Germline trimming cut 1 base from V and 5 bases from J; bases unmatched to any gene: 12. Looked up from germline, CDR1 is LGHDT and CDR2 is YNNKEL (reference sequence). The CDR3 contains 17 residues. CDR3 residues: CASSQVLGLDGGDTQYF. The CDR3 coding sequence is TGTGCCAGCAGCCAAGTTTTAGGACTAGATGGCGGAGATACGCAGTATTTT.

This clonotype was seen at least ten times. Here the CDR3 reads CASSSLGLFLPDTQYF. The DNA of the CDR3 is TGTGCCAGCAGCTCTTTAGGGCTCTTTCTTCCGGATACGCAGTATTTT. This chain connects TRBV7-9 to TRBJ2-3; no clear D gene. Germline CDR1 and CDR2: SEHNR and FQNEAQ (reference sequence). V was cut by 4 bases and J by 6 bases, with 20 bases left in between. The CDR3 has 16 residues. Combining the CDR3 with reference TRBV7-9 and TRBJ2-3 gives the whole variable domain DTGVSQNPRHKITKRGQNVTFRCDPISEHNRLYWYRQTLGQGPEFLTYFQNEAQLEKSRLLSDRFSAERPKGSFSTLEIQRTEQGDSAMYLCASSSLGLFLPDTQYFGPGTRLTVL.

In its sample, this clonotype was seen many times. The chain joins TRBV7-9 to TRBJ2-5; D is tentatively TRBD1 or TRBD2 (5 bases each). The CDR3 is 18 amino acids. Between the trimmed V and J ends, which lost 5 bases and 5 bases, there was a span of 27 bases. Germline V gene sequence: CDR1 SEHNR, CDR2 FQNEAQ (reference sequence). The CDR3 region has the DNA TGTGCCAGCAGCAGAGGGTTTGGGGGTTTTGAAGTCGTTGAGACCCAGTACTTC. Protein: CASSRGFGGFEVVETQYF.

The genes are TRBV7-6 and TRBJ1-2; no reliable D call. The CDR3 sequence is 13 residues long. V gave up 4 bases and J gave up 5 bases, with 11 bases separating them. Germline V gives CDR1 SGHVS, CDR2 FNYEAQ. The CDR3, as DNA: TGTGCCAGCAGCTCCTCCGGGCTATATGGCTACACCTTC. Translating it yields CASSSSGLYGYTF.

This clonotype was seen a handful of times. The chain has TRBV4-1 and TRBJ2-2; a weak D match, TRBD1 (5 bases). There are 16 residues in the CDR3. V lost 3 bases to trimming and J lost 1 base, with 12 bases between them. CDR1 is MGHRA, CDR2 YSYEKL, per germline. The CDR3 here is CASSQVPTGNTGELFF. The CDR3 coding sequence is TGCGCCAGCAGCCAGGTCCCTACAGGGAACACCGGGGAGCTGTTTTTT.

The rearrangement uses TRBV4-2 and TRBJ2-1; perhaps TRBD2 as D (5 bases). V lost 0 bases and J 3 bases, leaving 6 bases between the germline ends. In germline, CDR1 is LGHNA, CDR2 YNFKEQ. The CDR3 sequence is 14 residues long. Written as DNA, the CDR3 is TGTGCCAGCAGCCAAGACGGGGACTACAATGAGCAGTTCTTC. This translates into CASSQDGDYNEQFF.

This chain joins TRBV20-1 and TRBJ2-7; the match to TRBD1 covers 7 bases. The germline V gene has CDR1 DFQATT and CDR2 SNEGSKA (reference sequence). The CDR3 is made up of 12 amino acids. V shed 6 bases and J 2 bases; nucleotides not matched to a gene: 4. CDR3 sequence: CSARDSPYEQYF. CDR3 nucleotides: TGCAGTGCCAGGGACAGCCCCTACGAGCAGTACTTC.

The chain joins TRBV28 to TRBJ2-5, with TRBD2 matching 8 bases. J was trimmed by 0 bases and V by 1 base; bases with no gene match: 4. CDR3 length: 16 amino acids. Germline V CDR1 and CDR2: MDHEN, SYDVKM. The CDR3 reads CASSLFGGGYQETQYF. The CDR3 DNA reads TGTGCCAGCAGTTTATTTGGCGGGGGGTACCAAGAGACCCAGTACTTC.

This clonotype was seen more than once but under ten times. V is TRBV7-9 and J is TRBJ1-3; D ambiguous. CDR1 and CDR2 from the germline V gene are SEHNR and FQNEAQ (reference sequence). V was cut by 6 bases and J by 0 bases, with 6 bases left in between. This CDR3 has 13 residues. The CDR3, as DNA: TGTGCCAGCAGTATCCTCTCTGGAAACACCATATATTTT. Translated, it gives CASSILSGNTIYF. Combining the CDR3 with reference TRBV7-9 and TRBJ1-3 gives the whole variable domain DTGVSQNPRHKITKRGQNVTFRCDPISEHNRLYWYRQTLGQGPEFLTYFQNEAQLEKSRLLSDRFSAERPKGSFSTLEIQRTEQGDSAMYLCASSILSGNTIYFGEGSWLTVV.

This rearrangement joins TRBV4-1 to TRBJ1-1, with TRBD1 as a possible D gene (6 bases). CDR1 and CDR2 (germline): MGHRA, YSYEKL. The CDR3 loop spans 14 amino acids. Trimming removed 6 bases from V and 0 bases from J, with 11 bases in between. CDR3 protein: CASRWTAMNTEAFF. The CDR3 DNA follows: TGCGCCAGCAGGTGGACAGCCATGAACACTGAAGCTTTCTTT.

This clonotype was counted many times. The chain couples TRBV7-2 to TRBJ2-3; 14 bases map to TRBD2. V dropped 0 bases and J dropped 1; count of bases not matched to a gene: 12. The CDR3 length is 21 residues. Germline V lookup: CDR1 SGHTA, CDR2 FQGNSA. The CDR3: CASSLATSGGAYPTRTDTQYF. CDR3 nucleotide sequence: TGTGCCAGCAGCTTAGCGACTAGCGGGGGGGCTTATCCAACCCGCACAGATACGCAGTATTTT.

The chain recombines TRBV5-1 with TRBJ1-1, with 7 bases aligning to TRBD1. The CDR3 spans 16 residues. Per germline, CDR1 SGHRS and CDR2 YFSETQ. The ends lost 0 bases at V and 2 bases at J; junction bases unmatched: 7. This CDR3 is CASSLAGTALNTEAFF. In nucleotides, the CDR3 is TGCGCCAGCAGCTTGGCCGGGACAGCGCTTAACACTGAAGCTTTCTTT.

V is TRBV20-1 and J is TRBJ2-1; D tentatively reads TRBD1 or TRBD2 (6 bases each). CDR3 length: 17 amino acids. Trimming took off 3 bases at V and 2 bases at J, with 20 bases between the two ends. Germline-derived CDR1 and CDR2 are DFQATT and SNEGSKA (reference sequence). The CDR3 nucleotides are TGCAGTGCTAGCGCGATGGGGGGCGCAGAAACCTACAATGAGCAGTTCTTC. Translated: CSASAMGGAETYNEQFF.

The chain joins TRBV2 to TRBJ2-7; 9 bases align to TRBD2. V gave up 4 bases and J gave up 5 bases; unmatched junction bases: 3. The germline CDR1 and CDR2 sequences are SNHLY and FYNNEI. This CDR3 contains 13 residues. The CDR3 region has the DNA TGTGCCAGCAGTGCTAGCGGGGTCCACGAGCAGTACTTC. It translates to CASSASGVHEQYF.

The rearrangement links TRBV6-5 to TRBJ2-5, with 7 nucleotides matching TRBD2. Germline V gene sequence: CDR1 MNHEY, CDR2 SVGAGI. The CDR3 has 14 amino acids. The junction had 6 bases not matched to a gene; V was cut back by 6 bases and J by 2 bases. CDR3 sequence: CASSRRDYQETQYF. For the CDR3, the DNA is TGTGCCAGCAGCCGTCGGGACTATCAAGAGACCCAGTACTTC.

This chain connects TRBV18 to TRBJ2-1; 10 nucleotides agree with TRBD1. Trimming at V came to 3 bases and at J to 8 bases, leaving 13 bases not matched to a gene. The CDR3 has 17 residues. Per the germline V gene, CDR1 is KGHSH and CDR2 is LQKENI. CDR3 sequence reads: CASSPSTRDRGVDEQFF. The CDR3 bases are TGTGCCAGCTCACCTTCGACCCGGGACAGGGGTGTCGATGAGCAGTTCTTC.

The chain carries TRBV7-2 and TRBJ2-3, with a possible D match to TRBD1 (6 bases). The germline CDR1 and CDR2 sequences are SGHTA and FQGNSA. V was cut by 1 base and J by 0 bases, with 8 bases left in between. CDR3 length: 15 residues. CDR3 bases: TGTGCCAGCAGCTTAGGGACAGCCAGCACAGATACGCAGTATTTT. This sequence encodes CASSLGTASTDTQYF.

This chain links TRBV12-3 or TRBV12-4 with TRBJ1-2, with 7 bases matching TRBD1. The CDR3 totals 14 residues. V shed 6 bases and J 4 bases; nucleotides not matched to a gene: 8. The CDR3 DNA sequence: TGTGCCAGCAGCCCCTCGGACAGGTCCTATGGCTACACCTTC. Translation gives CASSPSDRSYGYTF.